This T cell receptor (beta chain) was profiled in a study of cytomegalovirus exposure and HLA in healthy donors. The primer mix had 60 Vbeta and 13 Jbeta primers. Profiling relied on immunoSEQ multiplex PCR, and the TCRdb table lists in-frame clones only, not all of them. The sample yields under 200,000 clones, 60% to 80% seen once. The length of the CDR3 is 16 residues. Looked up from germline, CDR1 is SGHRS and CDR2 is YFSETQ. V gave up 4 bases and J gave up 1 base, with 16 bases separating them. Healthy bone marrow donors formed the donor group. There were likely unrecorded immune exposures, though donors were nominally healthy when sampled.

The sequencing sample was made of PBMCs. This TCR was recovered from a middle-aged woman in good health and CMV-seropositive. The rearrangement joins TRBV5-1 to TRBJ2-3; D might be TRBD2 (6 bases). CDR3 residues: CASSPGWRRGTDTQYF. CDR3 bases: TGCGCCAGCAGCCCAGGGTGGCGGAGGGGCACAGATACGCAGTATTTT. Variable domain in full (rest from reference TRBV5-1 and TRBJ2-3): KAGVTQTPRYLIKTRGQQVTLSCSPISGHRSVSWYQQTPGQGLQFLFEYFSETQRNKGNFPGRFSGRQFSNSRSEMNVSTLELGDSALYLCASSPGWRRGTDTQYFGPGTRLTVL.